A selection of T cell receptor beta chains follows, all from one sample in a study of beta chain features in type 1 diabetes. The repertoire was sequenced with immunoSEQ multiplex PCR; TCRdb's copy has only in-frame clones and lacks some. Found here are 250,000 to 350,000 clones, approximately 11% of them singletons; the top ten hold around 0.015%. The sample comprised naive CD4+ T cells from blood. These receptors originate from a woman in her thirties in good health. Each CDR3 is given with its conserved first and last residue. Each record gives: V gene, D gene, clone size, J gene, CDR3 DNA, CDR3 protein. The D gene is left open where the match is weak. A row's size may be missing; if present it is once, few, many or a size class.

v_call: TRBV4-3
d_call: NA
clone_size: NA
j_call: TRBJ2-7
cdr3_nt: TGCGCCAGCAGCCAAGTGGGGGGGGCTGGGCCCTACGAGCAGTACTTC
cdr3_aa: CASSQVGGAGPYEQYF

v_call: TRBV19
d_call: TRBD2
clone_size: few
j_call: TRBJ2-1
cdr3_nt: TGTGCCAGTAGCGGAAGTAGCGGGAACTCCTACAATGAGCAGTTCTTC
cdr3_aa: CASSGSSGNSYNEQFF

v_call: TRBV10-3
d_call: NA
clone_size: NA
j_call: TRBJ2-7
cdr3_nt: TGTGCCATCGGGAGTGCTCGGGAGCAGTACTTC
cdr3_aa: CAIGSAREQYF

v_call: TRBV9
d_call: NA
clone_size: NA
j_call: TRBJ1-2
cdr3_nt: TGTGCCAGCAGCCCTCAGACAGCTACTAACTATGGCTACACCTTC
cdr3_aa: CASSPQTATNYGYTF

v_call: TRBV27
d_call: TRBD2
clone_size: few
j_call: TRBJ2-1
cdr3_nt: TGTGCCAGCAGCCTTAAATCTAGCGGGAACTGGAATGAGCAGTTCTTC
cdr3_aa: CASSLKSSGNWNEQFF

v_call: TRBV5-1
d_call: NA
clone_size: few
j_call: TRBJ2-1
cdr3_nt: TGCGCCAGCAGCTTGGGTGCAGGCGACAATGAGCAGTTCTTC
cdr3_aa: CASSLGAGDNEQFF

v_call: TRBV7-9
d_call: TRBD2
clone_size: NA
j_call: TRBJ2-3
cdr3_nt: TGTGCCAGCAGCTTAGGTAGCGGGGACTCCACAGATACGCAGTATTTT
cdr3_aa: CASSLGSGDSTDTQYF

v_call: TRBV9
d_call: TRBD2
clone_size: NA
j_call: TRBJ2-3
cdr3_nt: TGTGCCAGCAGCGTAAGGAGTAGCGGGAGGGGCACAGATACGCAGTATTTT
cdr3_aa: CASSVRSSGRGTDTQYF

v_call: TRBV7-2
d_call: TRBD2
clone_size: few
j_call: TRBJ2-1
cdr3_nt: TGTGCCAGCAGCCAGCGGACTAGCGGGAGCTACAATGAGCAGTTCTTC
cdr3_aa: CASSQRTSGSYNEQFF

v_call: TRBV7-9
d_call: TRBD2
clone_size: few
j_call: TRBJ2-7
cdr3_nt: TGTGCCAGCAGCTCCTGGGGGGCTAGCGGGACCGACTACGAGCAGTACTTC
cdr3_aa: CASSSWGASGTDYEQYF

v_call: TRBV29-1
d_call: NA
clone_size: few
j_call: TRBJ2-7
cdr3_nt: TGCAGCGTTGAGTCTCCCGGGAGTTGGGGCGAGCAGTACTTC
cdr3_aa: CSVESPGSWGEQYF

v_call: TRBV10-3
d_call: NA
clone_size: NA
j_call: TRBJ2-1
cdr3_nt: TGTGCCATCAGTCCCCGAGACAATGAGCAGTTCTTC
cdr3_aa: CAISPRDNEQFF

v_call: TRBV6-8
d_call: TRBD1
clone_size: few
j_call: TRBJ2-5
cdr3_nt: TGTGCCAGCAGTTACTCTGCGGACAGGGCCCAAGAGACCCAGTACTTC
cdr3_aa: CASSYSADRAQETQYF

v_call: TRBV5-1
d_call: TRBD2
clone_size: few
j_call: TRBJ2-7
cdr3_nt: TGCGCCAGCAGCTTGGAACTAGCGGGAGACGAGCAGTACTTC
cdr3_aa: CASSLELAGDEQYF

v_call: TRBV30
d_call: TRBD2
clone_size: NA
j_call: TRBJ2-7
cdr3_nt: TGTGCCTTTAGCGGGATTACCTACGAGCAGTACTTC
cdr3_aa: CAFSGITYEQYF

v_call: TRBV5-4
d_call: TRBD2
clone_size: NA
j_call: TRBJ2-1
cdr3_nt: TGTGCCAGCAGCCCTTGGGAGGGAAAGGTCAATGAGCAGTTCTTC
cdr3_aa: CASSPWEGKVNEQFF

v_call: TRBV6-5
d_call: NA
clone_size: few
j_call: TRBJ2-7
cdr3_nt: TGTGCCAGCAGTCAGGGGCTTGGTGGCGAGCAGTACTTC
cdr3_aa: CASSQGLGGEQYF

v_call: TRBV10-3
d_call: NA
clone_size: NA
j_call: TRBJ1-4
cdr3_nt: TGTGCCATCAGTGAACCATATACAGGTGATGAAAAACTGTTTTTT
cdr3_aa: CAISEPYTGDEKLFF

v_call: TRBV28
d_call: TRBD2
clone_size: NA
j_call: TRBJ2-1
cdr3_nt: TGTGCCAGCAGTCCCCATAGCGGGAGGGCCTATGAGCAGTTCTTC
cdr3_aa: CASSPHSGRAYEQFF

v_call: TRBV10-3
d_call: NA
clone_size: few
j_call: TRBJ2-7
cdr3_nt: TGTGCCATCACCGAGGTACTCTCCTACGAGCAGTACTTC
cdr3_aa: CAITEVLSYEQYF

v_call: TRBV27
d_call: TRBD2
clone_size: few
j_call: TRBJ2-1
cdr3_nt: TGTGCCAGCAGTAAGTTAACTAGCGGGACGTACAATGAGCAGTTCTTC
cdr3_aa: CASSKLTSGTYNEQFF

v_call: TRBV27
d_call: TRBD1
clone_size: NA
j_call: TRBJ2-3
cdr3_nt: TGTGCCAGCAGTTTACGTCGGGACAGGGGCTCAGATACGCAGTATTTT
cdr3_aa: CASSLRRDRGSDTQYF

v_call: TRBV7-9
d_call: TRBD1
clone_size: few
j_call: TRBJ1-4
cdr3_nt: TGTGCCAGCAGCTTAGGGGACAGGGTCGATGAAAAACTGTTTTTT
cdr3_aa: CASSLGDRVDEKLFF

v_call: TRBV4-2
d_call: NA
clone_size: NA
j_call: TRBJ1-1
cdr3_nt: TGTGCCAGCAGCCAAATGACAGGACGCTCCACTGAAGCTTTCTTT
cdr3_aa: CASSQMTGRSTEAFF

v_call: TRBV9
d_call: NA
clone_size: few
j_call: TRBJ2-2
cdr3_nt: TGTGCCAGCACCATTGGCCTAGCAGAGACCGGGGAGCTGTTTTTT
cdr3_aa: CASTIGLAETGELFF

v_call: TRBV30
d_call: TRBD1
clone_size: NA
j_call: TRBJ1-2
cdr3_nt: TGTGCCAGTACAGGGGCTCACTATGGCTACACCTTC
cdr3_aa: CASTGAHYGYTF

v_call: TRBV19
d_call: TRBD2
clone_size: NA
j_call: TRBJ2-7
cdr3_nt: TGTGCCAGTAGTAGAGCGGGAGGTTCCTACGAGCAGTACTTC
cdr3_aa: CASSRAGGSYEQYF

v_call: TRBV6-1
d_call: NA
clone_size: few
j_call: TRBJ2-5
cdr3_nt: TGTGCCAGCAGTGAGGGGAGCCAAGAGACCCAGTACTTC
cdr3_aa: CASSEGSQETQYF

v_call: TRBV7-2
d_call: NA
clone_size: few
j_call: TRBJ2-5
cdr3_nt: TGTGCCAGCAGCTCCAGGGCAGAAGAGACCCAGTACTTC
cdr3_aa: CASSSRAEETQYF

v_call: TRBV18
d_call: TRBD1
clone_size: NA
j_call: TRBJ2-2
cdr3_nt: TGTGCCAGCCCACAGGGGGTTAACACCGGGGAGCTGTTTTTT
cdr3_aa: CASPQGVNTGELFF

v_call: TRBV10-3
d_call: TRBD2
clone_size: NA
j_call: TRBJ2-1
cdr3_nt: TGTGCCGCCGGGACTAGCGTACCGAATGAGCAGTTCTTC
cdr3_aa: CAAGTSVPNEQFF

v_call: TRBV7-2
d_call: NA
clone_size: NA
j_call: TRBJ2-1
cdr3_nt: TGTGCCAGCAGCTCCACAGGGTTAAATGAGCAGTTCTTC
cdr3_aa: CASSSTGLNEQFF

v_call: TRBV27
d_call: NA
clone_size: few
j_call: TRBJ2-2
cdr3_nt: TGTGCCAGCAGTTCAAGAGGGACTCTCAACACCGGGGAGCTGTTTTTT
cdr3_aa: CASSSRGTLNTGELFF

v_call: TRBV25-1
d_call: TRBD1
clone_size: NA
j_call: TRBJ1-2
cdr3_nt: TGTGCCAGCAGCCCACGAGGGACAGGCGGCTATGGCTACACCTTC
cdr3_aa: CASSPRGTGGYGYTF

v_call: TRBV25-1
d_call: NA
clone_size: NA
j_call: TRBJ1-5
cdr3_nt: TGTGCCAGCAGTGAATCCGGGGGGCCGAATCAGCCCCAGCATTTT
cdr3_aa: CASSESGGPNQPQHF

v_call: TRBV9
d_call: TRBD1
clone_size: NA
j_call: TRBJ2-2
cdr3_nt: TGTGCCAGCAGCGTAGCACAGGGGGCGGTCGGGGAGCTGTTTTTT
cdr3_aa: CASSVAQGAVGELFF

v_call: TRBV2
d_call: NA
clone_size: NA
j_call: TRBJ1-2
cdr3_nt: TGTGCCAGCAGTGGGCAAAGTTCTGGCGGCTACACCTTC
cdr3_aa: CASSGQSSGGYTF

v_call: TRBV5-1
d_call: TRBD1
clone_size: NA
j_call: TRBJ2-2
cdr3_nt: TGCGCCAGCAGCCCGGGACAGGCCGGGGAGCTGTTTTTT
cdr3_aa: CASSPGQAGELFF

v_call: TRBV19
d_call: NA
clone_size: NA
j_call: TRBJ1-2
cdr3_nt: TGTGCCAGTAGTCGAGGGAACTTCTATGGCTACACCTTC
cdr3_aa: CASSRGNFYGYTF

v_call: TRBV28
d_call: TRBD2
clone_size: NA
j_call: TRBJ2-1
cdr3_nt: TGTGCCAGCAGTTCCCACCCGAAACTAGCGGCGATCTACAATGAGCAGTTCTTC
cdr3_aa: CASSSHPKLAAIYNEQFF